The clone carrying this T cell receptor (beta chain) was seen just once. This entry is derived from a study of blood T cell repertoires in COVID-19. The V gene's germline CDR1 is MDHEN and CDR2 SYDVKM. V shed 0 bases, J shed 1 base, and the junction held 7 bases outside the gene matches. This CDR3 is built from 19 residues. The protocol was immunoSEQ multiplex PCR, while the TCRdb copy is restricted to in-frame clones and leaves out a portion. The table lists 220,000 or so clones, about 85% of them singletons. The source of this sequence is a man aged 45 to 65 who had recovered from COVID-19. The chain employs TRBV28 and TRBJ2-5, with 14 bases lining up with TRBD2. Sequences were obtained from peripheral blood. For the CDR3, the DNA is TGTGCCAGCAGTTTATGGGGACTAGCGGGAGCCACATCCCAAGAGACCCAGTACTTC. As protein: CASSLWGLAGATSQETQYF.